These 20 T cell receptor beta chains were all obtained from the same sample, sequenced in a study of T cells in Graves' hyperthyroidism and ophthalmopathy. TCR beta CDR3 regions were amplified from RNA. First-round RT-PCR targeting the TCR CDR3 was performed with the HTBI primer set. TCRdb redid the calling of the multiplex PCR reads with MiXCR, one entry per CDR3 protein. The table lists about 500,000 distinct CDR3 sequences, roughly 16% of them singletons. Sequences were obtained from blood. The source of these receptors is a woman aged 30 to 39 with Graves' ophthalmopathy.

The gene calls are TRBV6-1 and TRBJ1-3, with D possibly matching TRBD1 (5 bases). The germline V gene has CDR1 MNHNS and CDR2 SASEGT. V was trimmed by 2 bases and J by 4 bases, leaving 12 bases between them. The length of the CDR3 is 15 residues. The DNA for the CDR3 is TGTGCCAGCAGTGAACAGGGTCCCGGGGGAAACACCATATATTTT. It yields the protein CASSEQGPGGNTIYF.

The rearrangement joins TRBV28 to TRBJ2-1; D uncertain. The CDR3 covers 12 residues. Trimming removed 10 bases from V and 10 bases from J, with 17 bases in between. Per germline, CDR1 MDHEN and CDR2 SYDVKM. In nucleotides, the CDR3 is TGTGCCACCTCCGTAACCTTGGAGGAGCAGTTCTTC. This sequence encodes CATSVTLEEQFF.

Only a few counts were recorded for this clonotype. The rearrangement uses TRBV14 and TRBJ1-1, with 7 positions matching TRBD1. This CDR3 is built from 15 residues. CDR1 and CDR2 (germline): SGHDN, FVKESK. Trimming removed 1 base from V and 4 bases from J; junction bases left unmatched: 6. CDR3 in DNA: TGTGCCAGCAGCCAAGTACAGGGGCTGGGCACTGAAGCTTTCTTT. This translates into CASSQVQGLGTEAFF.

About this clonotype: A clone one base away is much larger, so this may be a read error. The genes are TRBV11-2 and TRBJ2-5; a weak D match, TRBD2 (5 bases). Trimming removed 2 bases from V and 2 bases from J, with 12 bases in between. CDR3 length equals 15 residues. Germline assignment: CDR1 SGHAT and CDR2 FQNNGV. The CDR3 here is CASSLRDSEQETQYF. CDR3 sequence (DNA): TGTGCCAGCAGCTTAAGGGATAGCGAGCAAGAGACCCAGTACTTC.

The V and J genes are TRBV28 and TRBJ1-3; tentatively, D is TRBD1 (5 bases). V was clipped by 6 bases and J by 9 bases, with 12 bases between them. CDR3 length: 12 residues. The V gene's germline CDR1 is MDHEN and CDR2 SYDVKM. CDR3 coding DNA: TGTGCCAGCAGCAGGGATTTAATCACCATATATTTT. Amino acid sequence: CASSRDLITIYF. Together with reference TRBV28 and TRBJ1-3, the CDR3 gives the full variable domain: DVKVTQSSRYLVKRTGEKVFLECVQDMDHENMFWYRQDPGLGLRLIYFSYDVKMKEKGDIPEGYSVSREKKERFSLILESASTNQTSMYLCASSRDLITIYFGEGSWLTVV.

The J gene is TRBJ1-2, the V gene TRBV10-3; D not resolved. With 0 bases removed from V and 5 bases from J, the gap between germline ends came to 13 bases. This CDR3 region has 15 residues. Germline V gene sequence: CDR1 ENHRY, CDR2 SYGVKD. The chain's CDR3 is CAISESNQDGYGYTF. As DNA, the CDR3 is TGTGCCATCAGTGAGTCGAACCAGGACGGATATGGCTACACCTTC.

The gene calls are TRBV7-2 and TRBJ2-5, with TRBD2 matching 10 bases. Looked up from germline, CDR1 is SGHTA and CDR2 is FQGNSA. CDR3 length equals 18 residues. The V and J ends lost 5 bases and 1 base, in that order; junction bases with no gene match: 13. The CDR3 protein is CASSDNGLAGAGQETQYF. CDR3 in DNA: TGTGCCAGCAGCGATAACGGGCTAGCGGGAGCGGGCCAAGAGACCCAGTACTTC. The full variable domain, with the rest looked up from reference TRBV7-2 and TRBJ2-5, is GAGVSQSPSNKVTEKGKDVELRCDPISGHTALYWYRQSLGQGLEFLIYFQGNSAPDKSGLPSDRFSAERTGGSVSTLTIQRTQQEDSAVYLCASSDNGLAGAGQETQYFGPGTRLLVL.

This clonotype was observed at least ten times. This chain links TRBV11-2 with TRBJ2-1; no clear D. Germline V lookup: CDR1 SGHAT, CDR2 FQNNGV. The CDR3 totals 16 residues. The V end lost 3 bases, the J end lost 8 bases, and 20 bases lay between the germline ends. The DNA for the CDR3 is TGTGCCAGCAGCTTGGGTTCTTGGGGTGCACGGCATGAGCAGTTCTTC. Its translation is CASSLGSWGARHEQFF.

In the case of this clonotype: A much more abundant neighbour one base away suggests this may be a read error. This CDR3 reads CATSGTGWAGELFF. CDR3 coding DNA: TGTGCCACCAGTGGTACAGGGTGGGCCGGGGAGCTGTTTTTT. This chain connects TRBV24-1 to TRBJ2-2, with TRBD1 as a possible D gene (6 bases). CDR1 and CDR2 (germline): KGHDR, SFDVKD. CDR3 size: 14 residues. Trimming took off 5 bases at V and 6 bases at J, with 12 bases between the two ends.

This chain links TRBV20-1 with TRBJ2-3; 9 bases are shared with TRBD1. This CDR3 contains 15 residues. Unmatched junction bases numbered 7, after V lost 5 bases and J lost 1 base. CDR1 is DFQATT, CDR2 SNEGSKA, per germline (reference sequence). The CDR3 region has the DNA TGCAGTGCTGGGTACCGGGACAGGGGCACAGATACGCAGTATTTT. Translated: CSAGYRDRGTDTQYF.

This clonotype has a count of ten or more. The chain has TRBV29-1 and TRBJ1-1; D gene uncertain. The CDR3 contains 13 residues. Germline CDR1 SQVTM, CDR2 ANQGSEA. V was trimmed by 4 bases and J by 1 base, leaving 10 bases between them. The CDR3, as DNA: TGCAGCGTTGTTGTCAGGCAGAACACTGAAGCTTTCTTT. It specifies CSVVVRQNTEAFF. Full variable domain (rest looked up from reference TRBV29-1 and TRBJ1-1): SAVISQKPSRDICQRGTSLTIQCQVDSQVTMMFWYRQQPGQSLTLIATANQGSEATYESGFVIDKFPISRPNLTFSTLTVSNMSPEDSSIYLCSVVVRQNTEAFFGQGTRLTVV.

This clonotype showed up many times. This chain uses TRBV12-3 or TRBV12-4 with TRBJ2-7; 11 nucleotides agree with TRBD2. The CDR3 totals 15 residues. V dropped 5 bases and J dropped 0; count of bases not matched to a gene: 3. The CDR3 is CASSQTSGSSYEQYF. The CDR3 DNA reads TGTGCCAGCAGTCAAACTAGCGGGAGCTCCTACGAGCAGTACTTC.

The sample holds a few counts of this clonotype. This chain uses TRBV4-1 with TRBJ1-1; possible D gene TRBD1, 5 bases. The germline V gene encodes CDR1 MGHRA and CDR2 YSYEKL. CDR3 length: 16 amino acids. The V end was cut by 1 base, the J end by 4 bases, with 16 bases between. The CDR3 loop reads CASSQVHPPGGTEAFF. CDR3 nucleotides: TGCGCCAGCAGCCAAGTGCATCCCCCCGGGGGCACTGAAGCTTTCTTT.

This clonotype was counted a few times. The chain couples TRBV6-1 to TRBJ2-2; D perhaps matches TRBD2 (5 bases). CDR1 and CDR2 (germline): MNHNS, SASEGT. V was cut by 6 bases and J by 6 bases, with 17 bases left in between. The CDR3 spans 15 residues. The CDR3 DNA reads as TGTGCCAGCAGCCTCACTAGGATGGGCGCCGGGGAGCTGTTTTTT. As protein: CASSLTRMGAGELFF.

The table lists this clonotype with a few counts. An end of the junction does not agree with germline; a read error may underlie this. The CDR3 nucleotides are TGTGCCACCAGTGATGCGGACAGGGAGGCCTACGGGGTACAAGAGACCCAGTGCTTC. As protein: CATSDADREAYGVQETQCF. The chain carries TRBV24-1 and TRBJ2-5; TRBD1 matches 8 bases. Germline lookup yields CDR1 KGHDR and CDR2 SFDVKD. The CDR3 has 19 residues.

The sample holds many counts of this clonotype. The gene calls are TRBV7-9 and TRBJ2-5, with TRBD2 matching 10 bases. Per germline, CDR1 SEHNR and CDR2 FQNEAQ (reference sequence). J was trimmed by 5 bases and V by 4 bases; bases with no gene match: 13. The CDR3 runs 17 residues. CDR3 in DNA: TGTGCCAGCAGCTCCGCCCCAGCGGGAGGGCTTCAGGAGACCCAGTACTTC. Its translation is CASSSAPAGGLQETQYF.

CDR3 nucleotides: TGCAGTGCTAGAGTTCGACAGACAAGCTCTGGAAACACCATATATTTT. Protein product: CSARVRQTSSGNTIYF. The rearrangement links TRBV20-1 to TRBJ1-3, with D perhaps matching TRBD1 (5 bases). CDR1 and CDR2 from the germline V gene are DFQATT and SNEGSKA (reference sequence). This CDR3 is 16 amino acids long. V dropped 1 base and J dropped 0 bases, with 13 bases sitting between them.

This clonotype was recorded at least ten times. This chain joins TRBV28 and TRBJ1-2; D not resolved. Trimming cost V 5 bases and J 0 bases, with 13 bases left between them. Germline assignment: CDR1 MDHEN and CDR2 SYDVKM. The CDR3 runs to 15 residues. CDR3 coding DNA: TGTGCCAGCAGTATCTGGCAGGACTCTAACTATGGCTACACCTTC. This encodes CASSIWQDSNYGYTF.

The J gene is TRBJ2-2, the V gene TRBV5-6; 11 bases are shared with TRBD2. V was pared by 5 bases and J by 5 bases, with 8 bases of the junction left unmatched. The length of the CDR3 is 16 residues. Germline V CDR1 and CDR2: SGHDT, YYEEEE. This chain's CDR3 is CASRPGLAARTGELFF. The DNA for the CDR3 is TGTGCCAGCAGACCGGGACTAGCGGCGAGGACCGGGGAGCTGTTTTTT. Variable domain in full (rest from reference TRBV5-6 and TRBJ2-2): DAGVTQSPTHLIKTRGQQVTLRCSPKSGHDTVSWYQQALGQGPQFIFQYYEEEERQRGNFPDRFSGHQFPNYSSELNVNALLLGDSALYLCASRPGLAARTGELFFGEGSRLTVL.

This clonotype was recorded a few times. The V gene is TRBV15, the J gene TRBJ1-3; no definite D call. Trimming removed 5 bases at V and 3 bases at J, with 11 bases between. Germline CDR1 is LNHNV and CDR2 is YYDKDF (reference sequence). The length of the CDR3 is 14 residues. The DNA of the CDR3 is TGTGCCACCAGCCTCGAGGTTGGTGGAAACACCATATATTTT. Residues: CATSLEVGGNTIYF.